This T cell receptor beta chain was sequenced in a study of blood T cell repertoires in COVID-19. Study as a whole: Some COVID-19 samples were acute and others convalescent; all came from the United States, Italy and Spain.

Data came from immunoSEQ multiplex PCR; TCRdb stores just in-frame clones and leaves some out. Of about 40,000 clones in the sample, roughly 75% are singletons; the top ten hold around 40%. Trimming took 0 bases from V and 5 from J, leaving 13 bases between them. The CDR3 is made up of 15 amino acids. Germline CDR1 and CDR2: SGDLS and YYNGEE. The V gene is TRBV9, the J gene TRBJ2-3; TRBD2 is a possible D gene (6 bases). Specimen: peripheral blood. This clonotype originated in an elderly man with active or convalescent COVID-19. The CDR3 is CASSVVPGAVDTQYF. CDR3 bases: TGTGCCAGCAGCGTAGTTCCGGGAGCGGTAGATACGCAGTATTTT.